Each of the 27 T cell receptor beta chains below was sequenced from the same sample in a study of shared T cell receptors in the human thymus. The table came from immunoSEQ multiplex PCR; TCRdb's copy has only in-frame clones and leaves some out. In the table there are about 660,000 clones, about 89% of which are singletons. These data were also filed under a second study, of human thymus T cells.

Specimen: thymocytes. All receptors come from a boy younger than two with a congenital heart defect.

This chain connects TRBV30 to TRBJ2-7; TRBD2 matches 7 bases. Trimming took 3 bases from V and 4 from J; bases not matched to a gene: 9. This CDR3 is built from 14 residues. Per germline, CDR1 GTSNPN and CDR2 SVGIG (reference sequence). The CDR3 sequence: CAWRPWEGCYEQYF. The DNA of the CDR3 is TGTGCCTGGAGGCCGTGGGAGGGCTGTTACGAGCAGTACTTC.

The chain recombines TRBV5-6 with TRBJ1-2; 8 nucleotides match TRBD1. CDR1 SGHDT and CDR2 YYEEEE come from the germline V gene. J gave up 6 bases and V 0 bases, and 4 bases lay outside the gene matches. This CDR3 is 14 amino acids long. The CDR3 here is CASSLEQGENGYTF. As DNA, the CDR3 is TGTGCCAGCAGCTTGGAACAGGGGGAGAATGGCTACACCTTC.

The CDR3 reads CASGLVRGTSGSSEQFF. In DNA form, the CDR3 reads TGTGCTAGTGGTTTGGTACGAGGGACTAGCGGGAGTAGTGAGCAGTTCTTC. The genes are TRBV12-5 and TRBJ2-1, with 14 bases that match TRBD2. The trim removed 0 bases at V and 9 bases at J, leaving 7 bases unmatched. CDR1 and CDR2 (germline): LGHNT, FRNRAP. The length of the CDR3 is 17 residues. Looking up the rest from reference TRBV12-5 and TRBJ2-1 gives the full variable domain: DARVTQTPRHKVTEMGQEVTMRCQPILGHNTVFWYRQTMMQGLELLAYFRNRAPLDDSGMPKDRFSAEMPDATLATLKIQPSEPRDSAVYFCASGLVRGTSGSSEQFFGPGTRLTVL.

The rearrangement uses TRBV4-3 and TRBJ1-1; a possible D gene is TRBD1 (5 bases). Trimming took 0 bases from V and 0 from J, leaving 14 bases between them. Germline V gene data show CDR1 as LGHNA and CDR2 as YSLEER. This CDR3 comprises 17 residues. This chain's CDR3 is CASSQDLTQVLNTEAFF. CDR3 bases: TGCGCCAGCAGCCAAGACCTAACACAGGTTTTGAACACTGAAGCTTTCTTT.

The genes are TRBV28 and TRBJ1-1; D is uncertain. The germline V gene has CDR1 MDHEN and CDR2 SYDVKM. There are 16 residues in the CDR3. V lost 6 bases and J lost 1, with 18 bases in between. CDR3 bases: TGTGCCAGCAGATCGATCATGGGCAGCCGGAACACTGAAGCTTTCTTT. Translating gives CASRSIMGSRNTEAFF.

The genes are TRBV28 and TRBJ1-3; 8 bases match TRBD1. The germline CDR1 and CDR2 sequences are MDHEN and SYDVKM. The V and J ends lost 3 bases and 0 bases, in that order; junction bases with no gene match: 4. The CDR3 consists of 16 residues. The DNA of the CDR3 is TGTGCCAGCAGTTTTTGCAGGGGGCTCTCTGGAAACACCATATATTTT. Translated: CASSFCRGLSGNTIYF.

The J gene is TRBJ1-5, the V gene TRBV19; D unclear. V dropped 8 bases and J dropped 3 bases, with 17 bases sitting between them. Germline CDR1 and CDR2: LNHDA and SQIVND (reference sequence). This CDR3 is built from 15 residues. CDR3 loop: CASWSARGTNQPQHF. The CDR3 nucleotides are TGTGCCAGTTGGTCCGCCCGGGGTACCAATCAGCCCCAGCATTTT.

The chain recombines TRBV5-6 with TRBJ2-1; 11 positions agree with TRBD2. Trimming removed 4 bases from V and 9 bases from J; junction bases left unmatched: 15. CDR3 length: 17 residues. Germline CDR1 and CDR2: SGHDT and YYEEEE. In DNA form, the CDR3 reads TGTGCCAGCAGCGTCCCATCCCATAGCGGGAGGGCGGTTGAGCAGTTCTTC. It translates to CASSVPSHSGRAVEQFF.

The count of this clone is one. J is TRBJ2-7 and V is TRBV7-2, with a possible D match to TRBD2 (6 bases). Germline lookup yields CDR1 SGHTA and CDR2 FQGNSA. V was shortened by 5 bases and J by 5 bases, with 19 bases between the two germline ends. The CDR3 sequence is 15 residues long. The CDR3 coding sequence is TGTGCCAGCAGCCCTCTTGGAGGGATACTTAACGAGCAGTACTTC. Its translation: CASSPLGGILNEQYF.

This chain links TRBV5-6 with TRBJ1-1, with 11 bases matching TRBD1. V dropped 1 base and J dropped 5; count of bases not matched to a gene: 4. The V gene's germline CDR1 is SGHDT and CDR2 YYEEEE. The CDR3 has 15 residues. This chain's CDR3 is CASSLWDRGVTEAFF. Written as DNA, the CDR3 is TGTGCCAGCAGCTTGTGGGACAGGGGGGTTACTGAAGCTTTCTTT.

The chain carries TRBV28 and TRBJ1-2, with D possibly matching TRBD1 (6 bases). This CDR3 comprises 14 residues. Per germline, CDR1 MDHEN and CDR2 SYDVKM. The V end lost 5 bases, the J end lost 6 bases, and 16 bases lay between the germline ends. This chain's CDR3 is CASSLHDRFNGYTF. Here the CDR3 DNA reads TGTGCCAGCAGTCTCCACGACAGGTTTAATGGCTACACCTTC.

The chain has TRBV28 and TRBJ2-3; D uncertain. V was cut by 2 bases and J by 0 bases, with 15 bases left in between. The germline gives CDR1 MDHEN, CDR2 SYDVKM. The CDR3 loop spans 17 amino acids. This chain's CDR3 is CASSLGPLTASTDTQYF. Here the CDR3 DNA reads TGTGCCAGCAGTTTAGGGCCGCTAACTGCTAGCACAGATACGCAGTATTTT.

The chain has TRBV4-1 and TRBJ2-7, with D perhaps matching TRBD2 (5 bases). This CDR3 comprises 15 residues. The V gene's germline CDR1 is MGHRA and CDR2 YSYEKL. The V gene lost 3 bases and the J gene lost 6 bases, with 18 bases spanning the gap. CDR3 sequence (DNA): TGCGCCAGCAGCCATGGAGGCGGGCTAGACGGCGAGCAGTACTTC. Its protein is CASSHGGGLDGEQYF.

V usage is TRBV27 and J usage is TRBJ2-3, with 12 nucleotides matching TRBD2. CDR1 is MNHEY, CDR2 SMNVEV, per germline (reference sequence). The CDR3 has 15 residues. With 6 bases clipped from V and 5 bases from J, the junction kept 6 bases outside the gene matches. CDR3 DNA sequence: TGTGCCAGCAGCTCGACTAGCGGGAGTCTAGATACGCAGTATTTT. Residues: CASSSTSGSLDTQYF.

The chain joins TRBV6-5 to TRBJ2-3, with D possibly matching TRBD2 (6 bases). The germline V gene encodes CDR1 MNHEY and CDR2 SVGAGI. The CDR3 covers 15 residues. Trimming left V 5 bases short and J 0 bases short, with 12 bases between. The CDR3 DNA follows: TGTGCCAGCAGTAACCAGCGGGCGAGCACAGATACGCAGTATTTT. Protein: CASSNQRASTDTQYF.

This clone turned up a few times. The V gene is TRBV2, the J gene TRBJ1-1, with TRBD1 as a possible D gene (5 bases). This CDR3 region has 11 residues. Germline V gene lookup returns CDR1 SNHLY and CDR2 FYNNEI. V dropped 3 bases and J dropped 10 bases, with 9 bases sitting between them. As DNA, the CDR3 is TGTGCCAGCAGTGACAGGGTAGGAGCTTTCTTT. Amino acids: CASSDRVGAFF.

The chain combines TRBV27 with TRBJ1-6, with 9 bases that match TRBD1. V lost 8 bases and J lost 6; bases outside the gene matches: 11. The CDR3 has 16 amino acids. Per germline, CDR1 MNHEY and CDR2 SMNVEV (reference sequence). The CDR3 nucleotides read TGTGCCAGCTCCCGGGACAGGGAGAATTCTAATTCACCCCTCCACTTT. It specifies CASSRDRENSNSPLHF.

The chain employs TRBV6-5 and TRBJ2-7, with TRBD1 matching 11 bases. This CDR3 has 15 amino acids. CDR1 is MNHEY and CDR2 is SVGAGI in the germline V gene. Trimming removed 6 bases from V and 3 bases from J; junction bases left unmatched: 7. This CDR3 reads CASSQGQGANYEQYF. CDR3 sequence (DNA): TGTGCCAGCAGCCAAGGACAGGGGGCCAACTACGAGCAGTACTTC.

The J gene is TRBJ1-2, the V gene TRBV10-3; D is possibly TRBD1 (5 bases). The V gene's germline CDR1 is ENHRY and CDR2 SYGVKD. The CDR3 contains 13 residues. Trimming pared 2 bases from V and 8 bases from J, leaving 12 bases between. The CDR3, as DNA: TGTGCCATCAGTGAGGTCGGGACTGGGGGCTACACCTTC. It encodes CAISEVGTGGYTF.

The chain recombines TRBV15 with TRBJ2-5; D perhaps matches TRBD2 (6 bases). The V end was cut by 6 bases, the J end by 4 bases, with 21 bases between. The length of the CDR3 is 16 residues. The V gene's germline CDR1 is LNHNV and CDR2 YYDKDF (reference sequence). CDR3 in DNA: TGTGCCACCAGAGGGCCGGGACTGTCCAGGAGAGAGACCCAGTACTTC. It encodes CATRGPGLSRRETQYF.

The chain uses TRBV7-9 and TRBJ2-1; TRBD1 agrees at 9 bases. Trimming removed 5 bases from V and 4 bases from J; junction bases left unmatched: 9. Looked up from germline, CDR1 is SEHNR and CDR2 is FQNEAQ (reference sequence). The CDR3 runs to 16 residues. CDR3: CASSVTGGGGYNEQFF. The CDR3 DNA is TGTGCCAGCAGCGTGACAGGGGGGGGTGGGTACAATGAGCAGTTCTTC.

The chain couples TRBV4-3 to TRBJ2-5, with 7 nucleotides matching TRBD2. The CDR3 loop spans 17 amino acids. Trimming removed 0 bases from V and 1 base from J; junction bases left unmatched: 8. Germline V gives CDR1 LGHNA, CDR2 YSLEER. CDR3 in DNA: TGCGCCAGCAGCCAAGATAATTGGGGGGGGACCCAAGAGACCCAGTACTTC. This translates into CASSQDNWGGTQETQYF.

The chain joins TRBV5-8 to TRBJ1-1; 10 bases map to TRBD1. The V gene end was trimmed by 4 bases and the J gene end by 1 base; junction bases not matched to a gene: 13. In germline, CDR1 is SGHTS, CDR2 YDEGEE. The CDR3 extends over 18 amino acids. The CDR3: CASSIARDRGLANTEAFF. CDR3 coding DNA: TGTGCCAGCAGCATAGCCCGGGACAGGGGCCTAGCGAACACTGAAGCTTTCTTT.

V is TRBV15 and J is TRBJ2-7, with D possibly TRBD2 on 5 matching bases. This CDR3 spans 15 amino acids. The V end lost 4 bases, the J end lost 4 bases, and 17 bases lay between the germline ends. Germline CDR1 LNHNV, CDR2 YYDKDF (reference sequence). This chain's CDR3 is CATSMEGPCGYEQYF. The CDR3 DNA sequence: TGTGCCACCAGCATGGAAGGGCCGTGCGGGTACGAGCAGTACTTC.

The chain links TRBV6-5 to TRBJ1-5; 7 nucleotides agree with TRBD1. V was clipped by 10 bases and J by 4 bases; unmatched bases: 7. Germline V CDR1 and CDR2: MNHEY, SVGAGI. The CDR3 sequence is 13 residues long. In DNA, the CDR3 is TGTGCCACCGCCGGACAGGTTAATCAGCCCCAGCATTTT. Translation gives CATAGQVNQPQHF.

The chain employs TRBV7-2 and TRBJ2-5; 8 nucleotides line up with TRBD2. Germline lookup yields CDR1 SGHTA and CDR2 FQGNSA. The CDR3 runs 14 residues. The V segment lost 5 bases and the J segment 1 base; nucleotides outside the gene matches: 3. The CDR3: CASSKRGRQETQYF. The CDR3 region has the DNA TGTGCCAGCAGCAAGCGGGGGCGCCAAGAGACCCAGTACTTC. Together with reference TRBV7-2 and TRBJ2-5, the CDR3 gives the full variable domain: GAGVSQSPSNKVTEKGKDVELRCDPISGHTALYWYRQSLGQGLEFLIYFQGNSAPDKSGLPSDRFSAERTGGSVSTLTIQRTQQEDSAVYLCASSKRGRQETQYFGPGTRLLVL.

The rearrangement uses TRBV25-1 and TRBJ1-1; 8 bases fit TRBD1. CDR1 is MGHDK and CDR2 is SYGVNS in the germline V gene. The junction had 6 bases not matched to a gene; V was cut back by 6 bases and J by 0 bases. This CDR3 has 15 residues. CDR3 region: CASSQGAKVNTEAFF. The CDR3 bases are TGTGCCAGCAGCCAGGGGGCTAAGGTGAACACTGAAGCTTTCTTT.